A single T cell receptor beta chain is shown here with its context. Its antigen is unknown. Per-nucleotide qualities are absent, and no much larger clonotype sits a single base away. The sample originates from a study of OX40 agonist ivuxolimab in advanced cancers. Background for the entire study: The costimulatory receptor OX40 (CD134) was targeted by ivuxolimab, a fully human IgG2 agonistic monoclonal antibody. Of the roughly 52 dose-escalation patients, hepatocellular carcinoma was present in around 19, melanoma in roughly 15, renal cell carcinoma in 9 and head and neck cancer in 9. The monotherapy dose-escalation portion (N of about 50 patients) of the phase I ivuxolimab trial is reported in the paper. Partial responses occurred in three dose-escalation patients: two with cutaneous melanoma and one with hepatocellular carcinoma. Patients were allowed to have had prior anti-PD-1, anti-PD-L1 or anti-CTLA-4 therapy, and approximately 40% of the dose-escalation patients had been treated with checkpoint inhibitors. The dose-escalation cohort was 80% to 90% male with a mean age of approximately 60 years, ranging from roughly 23 to 79. The purpose of peripheral TCRbeta sequencing was to test whether ivuxolimab changed TCR sequence diversity and led to clonal T-cell expansion. Intravenous ivuxolimab was administered to patients every 2 weeks at six dose levels: 0.01, 0.1, 0.3, 1.5, 3 and 10 mg/kg. Broader findings and caveats from the paper: The antigen specificity of the peripheral T cells that underwent clonal expansion was not determined. After ivuxolimab, expanded clones were on average more numerous among CD8+ T cells than among CD4+ T cells. Low levels of normalized T-cell clonal expansion were also shown by some nonresponding patients. In the 0.1-3.0 mg/kg groups, partial responders were among the patients with the lowest normalized peripheral clonal expansion, particularly in CD8+ T cells. Clonal expansion of both CD4+ and CD8+ blood T cells was observed from baseline to week 6 at doses 0.1 to 3.0 mg/kg.

V and J are truncated by 1 base and 4 bases respectively, leaving an intervening sequence of 8 bases. Inclusive of the bounding cysteine and phenylalanine, the CDR3 is 13 residues long. The retained sequence is limited to the CDR3, 39 bases, with the frame set at the first base. The germline V gene provides CDR1 LGHNA and CDR2 YSLEER. The trial excluded patients who had a history of autoimmune disease or who were on systemic immunosuppression. Peripheral blood for TCR sequencing was collected from all dose cohorts at baseline, on cycle 4 day 1, and on cycle 7 day 1. Samples came from an open-label, multicenter, first-in-human phase I dose-escalation trial of ivuxolimab. Adults with locally advanced or metastatic melanoma, renal cell, hepatocellular, or head and neck squamous cell carcinoma were enrolled in the trial. Before TCR sequencing, CD4+ T cells and CD8+ T cells were sorted from peripheral blood as separate populations.

To sequence the TCRbeta CDR3 region, genomic DNA was isolated from the sorted cells. TCRbeta CDR3 regions were sequenced using the immunoSEQ Assay. The table was pulled from immuneACCESS by TCRdb, which kept in-frame rearrangements only. Such tables lose some clones; where checked, under half of the loss comes from unresolved V genes, and the rest has no known cause. The sample has tens of thousands of clones on record, almost 95% of them singletons. The ten largest make up around a fifth of the sample. The V gene is TRBV4-3 and the J gene is TRBJ2-7; too little of a D gene remains to name it. This sample comprised CD4+ or CD8+ T cells sorted from blood, obtained in a trial of the OX40 agonist ivuxolimab. The TCR was taken from an adult with an advanced solid tumor such as melanoma, head and neck, liver or kidney cancer. The nucleotide sequence reads TGCGCCAGCAGCCAAGGCGTTAGTTACGAGCAGTACTTC. It translates as CASSQGVSYEQYF.